The sequence of this TCR beta chain was determined in a study of blood T cell repertoires in COVID-19. Clones were sequenced by immunoSEQ multiplex PCR, and TCRdb holds only the in-frame ones, with some missing. The sample consists of approximately 190,000 clones, over 75% of them appearing once. The CDR3 loop spans 11 amino acids. V lost 5 bases to trimming and J lost 0 bases, with 2 bases between them. Germline V gene sequence: CDR1 SQVTM, CDR2 ANQGSEA. The chain couples TRBV29-1 to TRBJ2-4; D uncertain. The source of this sequence is a middle-aged woman who had recovered from COVID-19. The specimen sequenced was peripheral blood. The CDR3 region is CSVRAKNIQYF. The CDR3 nucleotides read TGCAGCGTTCGAGCCAAAAACATTCAGTACTTC.